This T cell receptor (beta chain) was documented in a study of blood T cell repertoires in COVID-19. The participants were between roughly 18 and 89 years old and came from 24 US areas. The study recruited exposed participants who had met a COVID-19 case within 2 weeks before entry. The CDR3 is made up of 13 amino acids. Trimming pared 5 bases from V and 5 bases from J, leaving 12 bases between. Germline CDR1 MDHEN, CDR2 SYDVKM. The method was immunoSEQ multiplex PCR; TCRdb's version includes in-frame clones alone and lacks a portion of them. The sample includes 200,000 to 250,000 clones, about 87% of them seen just once.

The clonotype comes from a woman aged 25 to 39 who had been exposed to COVID-19. The chain joins TRBV28 to TRBJ1-1, with D perhaps TRBD1 (6 bases). Material: PBMCs or T cells enriched from blood (not recorded which). This CDR3 is CASSPPGQTEAFF. CDR3 in DNA: TGTGCCAGCAGTCCCCCCGGACAGACTGAAGCTTTCTTT. Full variable domain (missing parts from reference TRBV28 and TRBJ1-1): DVKVTQSSRYLVKRTGEKVFLECVQDMDHENMFWYRQDPGLGLRLIYFSYDVKMKEKGDIPEGYSVSREKKERFSLILESASTNQTSMYLCASSPPGQTEAFFGQGTRLTVV.